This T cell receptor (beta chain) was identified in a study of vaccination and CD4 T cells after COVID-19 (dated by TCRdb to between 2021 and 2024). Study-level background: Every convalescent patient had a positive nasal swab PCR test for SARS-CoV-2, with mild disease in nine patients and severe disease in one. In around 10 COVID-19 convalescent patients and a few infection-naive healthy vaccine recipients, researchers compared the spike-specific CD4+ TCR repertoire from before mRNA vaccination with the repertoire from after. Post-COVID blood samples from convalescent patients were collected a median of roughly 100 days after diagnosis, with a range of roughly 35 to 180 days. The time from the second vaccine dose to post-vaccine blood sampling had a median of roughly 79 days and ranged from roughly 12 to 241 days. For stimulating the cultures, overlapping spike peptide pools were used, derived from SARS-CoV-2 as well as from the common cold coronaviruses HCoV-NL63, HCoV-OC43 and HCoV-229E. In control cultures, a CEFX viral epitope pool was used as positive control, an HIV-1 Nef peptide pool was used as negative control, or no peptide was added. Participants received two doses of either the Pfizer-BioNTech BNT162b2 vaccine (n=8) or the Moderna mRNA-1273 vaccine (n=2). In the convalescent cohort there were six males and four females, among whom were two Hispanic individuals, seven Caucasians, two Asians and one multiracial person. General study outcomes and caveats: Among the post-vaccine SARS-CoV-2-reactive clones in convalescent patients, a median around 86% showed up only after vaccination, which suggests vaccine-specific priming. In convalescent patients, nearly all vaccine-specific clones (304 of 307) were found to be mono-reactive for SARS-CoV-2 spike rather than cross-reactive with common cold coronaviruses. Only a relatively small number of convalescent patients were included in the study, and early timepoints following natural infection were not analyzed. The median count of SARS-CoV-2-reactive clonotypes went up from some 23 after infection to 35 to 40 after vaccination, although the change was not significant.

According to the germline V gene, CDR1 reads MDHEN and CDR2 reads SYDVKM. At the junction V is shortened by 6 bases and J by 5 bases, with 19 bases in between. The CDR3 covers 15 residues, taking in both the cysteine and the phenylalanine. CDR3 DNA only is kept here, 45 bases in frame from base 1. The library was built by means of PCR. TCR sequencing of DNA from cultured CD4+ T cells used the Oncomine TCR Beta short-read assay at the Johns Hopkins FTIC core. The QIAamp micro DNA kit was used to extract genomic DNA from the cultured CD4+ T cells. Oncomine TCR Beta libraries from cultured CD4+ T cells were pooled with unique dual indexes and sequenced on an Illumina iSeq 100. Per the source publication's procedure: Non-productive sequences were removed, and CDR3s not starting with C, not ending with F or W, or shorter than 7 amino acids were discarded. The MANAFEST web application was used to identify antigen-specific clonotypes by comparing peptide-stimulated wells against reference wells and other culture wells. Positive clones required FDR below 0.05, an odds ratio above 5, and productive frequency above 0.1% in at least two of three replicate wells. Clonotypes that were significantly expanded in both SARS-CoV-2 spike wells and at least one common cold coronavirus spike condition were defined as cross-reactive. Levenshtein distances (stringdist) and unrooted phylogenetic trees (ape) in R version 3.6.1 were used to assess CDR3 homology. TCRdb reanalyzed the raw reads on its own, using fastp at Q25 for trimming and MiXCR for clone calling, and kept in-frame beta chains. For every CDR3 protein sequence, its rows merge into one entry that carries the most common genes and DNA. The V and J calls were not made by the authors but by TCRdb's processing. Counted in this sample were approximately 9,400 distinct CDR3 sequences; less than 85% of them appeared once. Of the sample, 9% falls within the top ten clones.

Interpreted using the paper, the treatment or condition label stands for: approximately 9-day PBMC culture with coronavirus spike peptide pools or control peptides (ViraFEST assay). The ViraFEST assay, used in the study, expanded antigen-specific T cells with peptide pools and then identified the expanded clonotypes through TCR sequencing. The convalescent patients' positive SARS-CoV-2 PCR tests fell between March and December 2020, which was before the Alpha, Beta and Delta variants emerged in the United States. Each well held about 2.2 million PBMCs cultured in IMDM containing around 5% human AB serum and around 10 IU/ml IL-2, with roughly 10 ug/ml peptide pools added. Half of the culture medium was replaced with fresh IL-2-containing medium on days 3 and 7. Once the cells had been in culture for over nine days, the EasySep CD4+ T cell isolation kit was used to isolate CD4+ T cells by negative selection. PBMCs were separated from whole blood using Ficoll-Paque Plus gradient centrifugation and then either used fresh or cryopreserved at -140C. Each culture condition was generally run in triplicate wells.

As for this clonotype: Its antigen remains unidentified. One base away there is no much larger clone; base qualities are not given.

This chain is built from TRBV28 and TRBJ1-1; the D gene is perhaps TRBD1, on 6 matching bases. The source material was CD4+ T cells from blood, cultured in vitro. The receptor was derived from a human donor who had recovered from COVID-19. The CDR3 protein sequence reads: CASSSGGAGRTEAFF. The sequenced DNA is TGTGCCAGCAGCTCTGGGGGGGCCGGTAGGACTGAAGCTTTCTTT.